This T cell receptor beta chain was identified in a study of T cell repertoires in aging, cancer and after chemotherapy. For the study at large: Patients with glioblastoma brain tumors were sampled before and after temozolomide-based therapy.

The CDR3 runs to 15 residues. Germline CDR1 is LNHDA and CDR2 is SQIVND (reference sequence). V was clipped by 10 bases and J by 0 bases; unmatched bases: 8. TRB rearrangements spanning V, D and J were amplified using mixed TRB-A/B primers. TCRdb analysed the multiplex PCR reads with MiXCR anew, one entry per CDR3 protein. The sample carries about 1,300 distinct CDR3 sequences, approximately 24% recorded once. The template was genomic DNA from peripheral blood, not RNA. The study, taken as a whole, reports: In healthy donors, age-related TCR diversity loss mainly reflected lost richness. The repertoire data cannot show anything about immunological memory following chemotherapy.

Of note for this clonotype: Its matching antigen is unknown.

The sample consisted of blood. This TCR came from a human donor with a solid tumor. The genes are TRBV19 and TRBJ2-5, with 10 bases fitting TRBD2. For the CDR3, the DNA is TGTGCCATTAGCGGGGGGCAGGGGTACCAAGAGACCCAGTACTTC. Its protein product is CAISGGQGYQETQYF.